The following is a T cell receptor (beta chain) sequence with its context. Antigen unknown. The sample belongs to a study of cytomegalovirus exposure and HLA in healthy donors. Overall study findings and caveats: 150 or so TCR beta chains were listed as cytomegalovirus-associated.

Clones were read by immunoSEQ multiplex PCR, and TCRdb kept only the in-frame ones, dropping some. The sample consists of some 60,000 clones, 90% to 97% of them appearing once. Germline-derived CDR1 and CDR2 are ENHRY and SYGVKD. V gave up 3 bases and J gave up 2 bases, with 7 bases separating them. The CDR3 consists of 13 residues. The donors were members of the approximately 130-subject validation cohort (separate from the roughly 700-subject first cohort). The V and J genes are TRBV10-3 and TRBJ1-2, with D perhaps matching TRBD1 (5 bases). Specimen: PBMCs. The sequence came from a young man in good health and CMV-seronegative. The CDR3 spells CAISDGGNYGYTF. CDR3 coding DNA: TGTGCCATCAGTGACGGGGGGAACTATGGCTACACCTTC.